This TCR beta chain appears in the sequencing data of a study of blood T cells in healthy people across ages. Study results and caveats: Any conclusive comparison of naive versus antigen-experienced cells was prevented by using unsorted PBMCs.

Worth noting for this clonotype: What it binds is not known.

Healthy Caucasian individuals from Russia aged about 6 to 90 were enrolled as donors. Sample-barcoded 5' priming and a J-beta primer mix drove a second PCR of about 7 to 12 cycles. A 12-random-nucleotide template-switch adaptor tagged each cDNA molecule. TCRdb recomputed calls from the 5' RACE reads with MiXCR, one row per CDR3 protein. The repertoire consists of about 1.4 million distinct CDR3 sequences, with approximately 59% occurring once and the leading ten covering about 6.3%. Trimming took 3 bases from V and 1 from J, leaving 15 bases between them. From germline, CDR1 is SGHVS and CDR2 FQNEAQ. The CDR3 runs to 16 residues.

Source material: blood. The clonotype originates from a man aged 18 to 30 in good health. The chain employs TRBV7-8 and TRBJ2-5, with D perhaps TRBD2 (5 bases). CDR3 nucleotide sequence: TGTGCCAGCAGCTTCGGTCCTTCTCGGGGCCAAGAGACCCAGTACTTC. Its translation: CASSFGPSRGQETQYF.